The 18 T cell receptor beta chains in this list originate from one sample, sequenced in a study of monozygotic twins with inflammatory bowel disease. TCRdb reprocessed the 5' RACE reads; each CDR3 protein has one entry and no DNA is given. Recorded for this sample: 310,000 or so distinct CDR3 sequences. Sequences were obtained from blood. These receptors all stem from a human donor with ulcerative colitis or Crohn's disease, or a healthy co-twin of an affected twin (not recorded which).

The chain employs TRBV3-1 and TRBJ2-3; TCRdb's D gene call, TRBD1, goes unchecked for lack of DNA. Germline assignment: CDR1 LGHDT and CDR2 YNNKEL (reference sequence). This CDR3 comprises 14 residues. The CDR3 region is CASSQAGYTDTQYF.

This sequence joins TRBV20-1 and TRBJ2-7; the D gene TCRdb calls, TRBD1, cannot be checked with no DNA. CDR3 size: 13 residues. CDR1 and CDR2 from the germline V gene are DFQATT and SNEGSKA (reference sequence). CDR3 residues: CSATGTPRVEQYF.

The chain links TRBV7-7 to TRBJ2-1; TCRdb's D call, TRBD2, is unchecked because there is no DNA. Germline lookup yields CDR1 SSHAT and CDR2 FNYEAQ (reference sequence). CDR3 length: 16 amino acids. CDR3 protein: CASSLAPGLAGNEQFF.

The chain links TRBV7-9 to TRBJ2-7. Germline assignment: CDR1 SEHNR and CDR2 FQNEAQ (reference sequence). The CDR3 sequence is 14 residues long. CDR3 loop: CASSLAGSTERQYF.

This chain joins TRBV4-1 and TRBJ2-7. The germline gives CDR1 MGHRA, CDR2 YSYEKL. The CDR3 loop spans 15 amino acids. CDR3 region: CASSQVPRYSYEQYF.

The chain employs TRBV7-2 and TRBJ2-3. Germline V gene sequence: CDR1 SGHTA, CDR2 FQGNSA. This CDR3 comprises 12 residues. The CDR3: CASSSLRGTQYF.

The J gene is TRBJ2-7, the V gene TRBV20-1. Germline loops: CDR1 DFQATT, CDR2 SNEGSKA (reference sequence). CDR3 length: 13 residues. The CDR3 here is CSAIVSGKYEQYF.

The CDR3 region is CSAQKGTGNTIYF. This chain links TRBV20-1 with TRBJ1-3; there is no DNA to check the TCRdb D call of TRBD1. Germline V gives CDR1 DFQATT, CDR2 SNEGSKA (reference sequence). CDR3 size: 13 residues.

The gene calls are TRBV7-2 and TRBJ1-5. CDR1 SGHTA and CDR2 FQGNSA come from the germline V gene. The length of the CDR3 is 15 residues. CDR3 residues: CASSLVGGGDQPQHF.

The genes are TRBV28 and TRBJ1-5. Per the germline V gene, CDR1 is MDHEN and CDR2 is SYDVKM. The CDR3 totals 13 residues. CDR3 sequence: CASSLKRHQPQHF.

The genes are TRBV5-1 and TRBJ2-1; TCRdb selects TRBD2, and the lack of DNA leaves this call unchecked. CDR3 length equals 15 residues. CDR1 and CDR2 (germline): SGHRS, YFSETQ. CDR3 residues: CASSLPGTNYNEQFF.

The chain joins TRBV5-1 to TRBJ1-2; no DNA is available, so the TRBD1 call from TCRdb remains unchecked. CDR1 SGHRS and CDR2 YFSETQ come from the germline V gene. This CDR3 contains 15 residues. The CDR3 reads CASSPSGNNFYGYTF.

The rearrangement joins TRBV11-2 to TRBJ2-7. The CDR3 consists of 13 residues. Germline lookup yields CDR1 SGHAT and CDR2 FQNNGV. The CDR3 region is CASSFGLAYEQYF.

The chain has TRBV5-1 and TRBJ2-1; TCRdb's D gene call, TRBD2, goes unchecked for lack of DNA. The CDR3 loop spans 15 amino acids. CDR1 and CDR2 (germline): SGHRS, YFSETQ. This CDR3 is CASSLALSSGGAEAF.

V is TRBV29-1 and J is TRBJ2-5. This CDR3 contains 11 residues. Germline lookup yields CDR1 SQVTM and CDR2 ANQGSEA. CDR3 region: CSVGSKETQYF.

The genes are TRBV10-3 and TRBJ2-3; lacking DNA, the TRBD1 call made by TCRdb goes unchecked. The CDR3 has 13 residues. CDR1 and CDR2 from the germline V gene are ENHRY and SYGVKD. The CDR3 sequence is CAINRVGTDTQYF.

This rearrangement joins TRBV5-4 to TRBJ2-3. Germline V lookup: CDR1 SGHNT, CDR2 YYREEE (reference sequence). This CDR3 is built from 13 residues. CDR3: CASSFEPKDTQYF.

The chain links TRBV10-3 to TRBJ1-5; lacking DNA, the TRBD1 call made by TCRdb goes unchecked. This CDR3 has 17 residues. The germline gives CDR1 ENHRY, CDR2 SYGVKD. The CDR3 protein is CAISESVQGRGNQPQHF.